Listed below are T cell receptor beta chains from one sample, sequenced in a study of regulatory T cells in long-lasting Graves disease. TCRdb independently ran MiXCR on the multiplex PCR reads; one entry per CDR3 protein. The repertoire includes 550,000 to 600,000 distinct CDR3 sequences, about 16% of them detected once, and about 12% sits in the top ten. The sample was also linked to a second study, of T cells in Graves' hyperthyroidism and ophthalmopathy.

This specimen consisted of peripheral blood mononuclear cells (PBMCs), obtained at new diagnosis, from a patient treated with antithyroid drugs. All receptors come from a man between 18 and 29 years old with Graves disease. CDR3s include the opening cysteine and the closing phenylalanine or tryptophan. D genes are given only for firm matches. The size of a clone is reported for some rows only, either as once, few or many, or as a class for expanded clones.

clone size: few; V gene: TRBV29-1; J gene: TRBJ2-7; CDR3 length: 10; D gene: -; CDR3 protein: CSVGTNEQYF; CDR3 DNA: TGCAGCGTTGGTACTAACGAGCAGTACTTC
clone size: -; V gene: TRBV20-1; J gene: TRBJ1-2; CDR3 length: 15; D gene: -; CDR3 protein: CSARGFLGGDYGYTF; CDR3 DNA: TGCAGTGCTAGAGGCTTTCTGGGAGGGGACTATGGCTACACCTTC
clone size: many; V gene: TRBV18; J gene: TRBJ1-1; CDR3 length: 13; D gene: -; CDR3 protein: CASSRRGQTEAFF; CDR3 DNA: TGTGCCAGCTCACGACGGGGGCAGACGGAAGCTTTCTTT
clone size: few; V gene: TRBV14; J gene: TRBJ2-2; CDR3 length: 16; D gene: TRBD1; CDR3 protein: CASSQRTGLDTGELFF; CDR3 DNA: TGTGCCAGCAGCCAAAGGACAGGGCTCGACACCGGGGAGCTGTTTTTT
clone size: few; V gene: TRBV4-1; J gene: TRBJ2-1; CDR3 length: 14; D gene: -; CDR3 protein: CASSQEDVVSEQFF; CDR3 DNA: TGCGCCAGCAGCCAAGAGGACGTTGTCAGTGAGCAGTTCTTC
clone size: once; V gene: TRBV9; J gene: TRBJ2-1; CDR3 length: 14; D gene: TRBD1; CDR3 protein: CASNSRTGRDEQFF; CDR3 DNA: TGTGCCAGCAACTCCCGGACAGGACGGGATGAGCAGTTCTTC
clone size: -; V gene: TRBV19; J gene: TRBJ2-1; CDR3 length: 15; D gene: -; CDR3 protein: CASTPAFSSYNEQFF; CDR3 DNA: TGTGCCAGTACCCCTGCGTTTAGCTCCTACAATGAGCAGTTCTTC
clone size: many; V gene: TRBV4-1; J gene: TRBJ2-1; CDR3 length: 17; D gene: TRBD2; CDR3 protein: CASSQDPAGLAVNEQFF; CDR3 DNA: TGCGCCAGCAGCCAGGATCCGGCCGGACTAGCGGTCAATGAGCAGTTCTTC
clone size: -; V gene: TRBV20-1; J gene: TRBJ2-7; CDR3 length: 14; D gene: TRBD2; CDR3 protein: CSARPASGSYEQYF; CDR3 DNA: TGCAGTGCTAGACCAGCTAGCGGATCCTACGAGCAGTACTTC
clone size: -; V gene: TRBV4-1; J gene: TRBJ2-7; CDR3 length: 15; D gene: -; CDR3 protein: CASSQVRGSLTEQYF; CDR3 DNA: TGCGCCAGCAGCCAAGTACGAGGGAGTTTAACCGAGCAGTACTTC
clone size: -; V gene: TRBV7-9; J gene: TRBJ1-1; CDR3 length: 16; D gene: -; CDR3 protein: CASSLGPGLAETEAFF; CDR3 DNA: TGTGCCAGCAGCTTAGGTCCAGGTTTGGCAGAAACTGAAGCTTTCTTT
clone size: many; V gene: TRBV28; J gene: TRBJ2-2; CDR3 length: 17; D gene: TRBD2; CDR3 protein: CASSLGGLAANTGELFF; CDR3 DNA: TGTGCCAGCAGTTTAGGCGGCCTAGCGGCAAACACCGGGGAGCTGTTTTTT
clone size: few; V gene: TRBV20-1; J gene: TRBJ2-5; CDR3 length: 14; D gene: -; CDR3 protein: CSARDWALRETQYF; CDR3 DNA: TGCAGTGCTAGAGACTGGGCGCTGCGGGAGACCCAGTACTTC
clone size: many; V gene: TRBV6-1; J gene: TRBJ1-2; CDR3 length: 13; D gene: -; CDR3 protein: CASRAGESYGYTF; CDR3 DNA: TGTGCCAGCAGGGCGGGGGAGAGCTATGGCTACACCTTC
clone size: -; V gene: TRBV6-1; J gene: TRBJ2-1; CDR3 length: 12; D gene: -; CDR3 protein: CAIRGPEDEQFF; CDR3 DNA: TGTGCCATTCGGGGACCCGAGGATGAGCAGTTCTTC
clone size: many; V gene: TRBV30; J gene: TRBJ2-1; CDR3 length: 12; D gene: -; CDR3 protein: CAWSLGRTEQFF; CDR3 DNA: TGTGCCTGGAGCTTGGGCCGGACCGAGCAGTTCTTC
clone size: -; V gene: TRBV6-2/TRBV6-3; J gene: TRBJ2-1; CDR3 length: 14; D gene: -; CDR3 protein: CASSYSGSDNEQFF; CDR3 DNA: TGTGCCAGCAGTTACTCGGGCAGCGACAATGAGCAGTTCTTC
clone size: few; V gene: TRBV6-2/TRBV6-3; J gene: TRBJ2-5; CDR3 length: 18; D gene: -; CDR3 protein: CASSYPLRDSGIEETQYF; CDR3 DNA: TGTGCCAGCAGTTACCCTCTGCGGGACTCCGGTATTGAAGAGACCCAGTACTTC
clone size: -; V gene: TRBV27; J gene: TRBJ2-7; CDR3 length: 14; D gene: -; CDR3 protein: CASSAGTTGHEQYF; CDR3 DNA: TGTGCCAGCAGTGCCGGGACGACGGGTCACGAGCAGTACTTC
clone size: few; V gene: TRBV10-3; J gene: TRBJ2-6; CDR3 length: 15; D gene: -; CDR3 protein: CAITGLDSGANVLTF; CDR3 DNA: TGTGCCATAACAGGCCTAGACTCTGGGGCCAACGTCCTGACTTTC
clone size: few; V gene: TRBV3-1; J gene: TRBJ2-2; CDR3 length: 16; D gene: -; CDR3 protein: CASSRAPGGRGGELFF; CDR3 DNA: TGTGCCAGCAGCCGCGCCCCGGGCGGCCGGGGCGGGGAGCTGTTTTTT
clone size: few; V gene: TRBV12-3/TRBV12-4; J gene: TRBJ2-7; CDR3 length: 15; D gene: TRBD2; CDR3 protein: CASSLGLAGGEEQYF; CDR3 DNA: TGTGCCAGCAGTCTAGGACTAGCGGGAGGCGAAGAGCAGTACTTC
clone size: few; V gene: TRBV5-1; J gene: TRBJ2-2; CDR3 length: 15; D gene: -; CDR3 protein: CASSPDRPTAGELFF; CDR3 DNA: TGCGCCAGCAGCCCCGACAGACCTACCGCCGGGGAGCTGTTTTTT
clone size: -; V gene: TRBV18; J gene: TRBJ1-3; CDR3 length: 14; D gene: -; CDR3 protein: CASHKDGSGNTIYF; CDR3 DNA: TGTGCCAGCCATAAGGACGGCTCTGGAAACACCATATATTTT
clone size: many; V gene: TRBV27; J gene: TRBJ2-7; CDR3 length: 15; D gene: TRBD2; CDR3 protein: CASTTQSGRAGEQYF; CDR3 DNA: TGTGCCAGCACCACCCAAAGCGGGAGGGCCGGGGAGCAGTACTTC
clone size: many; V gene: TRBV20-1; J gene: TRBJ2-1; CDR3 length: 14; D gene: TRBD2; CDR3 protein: CSASGRGSNNEQFF; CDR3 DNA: TGCAGTGCTAGCGGGAGGGGTAGCAACAATGAGCAGTTCTTC
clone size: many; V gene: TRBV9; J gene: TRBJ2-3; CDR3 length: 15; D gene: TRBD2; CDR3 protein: CASSGSGSWTDTQYF; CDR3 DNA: TGTGCCAGCAGCGGTAGCGGGAGTTGGACAGATACGCAGTATTTT
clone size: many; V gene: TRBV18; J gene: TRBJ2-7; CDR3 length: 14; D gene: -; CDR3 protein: CASSPSPGSHEQYF; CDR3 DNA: TGTGCCAGCTCACCCTCCCCAGGCAGCCACGAGCAGTACTTC
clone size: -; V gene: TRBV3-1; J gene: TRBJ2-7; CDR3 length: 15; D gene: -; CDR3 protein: CASSQEGGSTSEQYF; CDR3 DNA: TGTGCCAGCAGCCAAGAGGGCGGGTCTACTTCCGAGCAGTACTTC
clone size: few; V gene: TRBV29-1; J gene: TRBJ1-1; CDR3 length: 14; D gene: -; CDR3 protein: CSVGKAGLDTEAFF; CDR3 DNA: TGCAGCGTTGGGAAGGCTGGTTTAGACACTGAAGCTTTCTTT
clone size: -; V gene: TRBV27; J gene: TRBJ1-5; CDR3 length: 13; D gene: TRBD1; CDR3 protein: CASSIGGWQPQHF; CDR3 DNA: TGTGCCAGTTCCATAGGGGGCTGGCAGCCCCAGCATTTT
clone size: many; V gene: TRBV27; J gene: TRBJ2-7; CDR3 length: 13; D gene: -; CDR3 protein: CASTTGFSYEQYF; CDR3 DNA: TGTGCCAGCACGACAGGCTTCTCCTACGAGCAGTACTTC
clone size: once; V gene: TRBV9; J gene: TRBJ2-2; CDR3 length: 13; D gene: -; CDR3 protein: CASSREIHGELFF; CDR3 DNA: TGTGCCAGCAGCAGGGAGATTCACGGGGAGCTGTTTTTT
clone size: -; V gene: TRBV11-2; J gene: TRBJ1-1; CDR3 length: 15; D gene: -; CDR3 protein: CASSLERGVWTEAFF; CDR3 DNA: TGTGCCAGCAGCTTAGAGAGGGGGGTTTGGACTGAAGCTTTCTTT
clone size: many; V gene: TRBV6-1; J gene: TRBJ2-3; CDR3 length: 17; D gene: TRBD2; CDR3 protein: CASSKPRTSGTTDTQYF; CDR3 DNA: TGTGCCAGCAGTAAACCCCGGACTAGCGGGACCACAGATACGCAGTATTTT
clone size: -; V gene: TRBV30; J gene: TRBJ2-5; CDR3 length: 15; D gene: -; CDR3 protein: CAWSVQGRGGETQYF; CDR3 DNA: TGTGCCTGGAGTGTACAGGGGAGGGGAGGAGAGACCCAGTACTTC
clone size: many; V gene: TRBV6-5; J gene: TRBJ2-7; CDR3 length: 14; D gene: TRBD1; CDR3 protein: CASSYGTGNYEQYF; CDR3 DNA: TGTGCCAGCAGTTACGGGACAGGAAACTACGAGCAGTACTTC
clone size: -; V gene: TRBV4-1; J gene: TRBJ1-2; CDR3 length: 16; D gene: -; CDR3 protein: CASSQDPNRQTDGYTF; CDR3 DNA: TGCGCCAGCAGCCAGGACCCCAACCGACAGACGGATGGCTACACCTTC
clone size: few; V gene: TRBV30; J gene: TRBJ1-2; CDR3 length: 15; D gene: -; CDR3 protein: CAWVATVGLNYGYTF; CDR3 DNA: TGTGCCTGGGTCGCCACGGTTGGGCTGAACTATGGCTACACCTTC
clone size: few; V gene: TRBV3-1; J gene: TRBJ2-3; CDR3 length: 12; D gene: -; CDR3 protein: CASSQTEDTQYF; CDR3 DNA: TGTGCCAGCAGCCAGACTGAAGATACGCAGTATTTT
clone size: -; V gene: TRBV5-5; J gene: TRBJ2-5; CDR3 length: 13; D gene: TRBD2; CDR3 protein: CASSRGGEETQYF; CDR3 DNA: TGTGCCAGCAGCCGGGGAGGGGAAGAGACCCAGTACTTC